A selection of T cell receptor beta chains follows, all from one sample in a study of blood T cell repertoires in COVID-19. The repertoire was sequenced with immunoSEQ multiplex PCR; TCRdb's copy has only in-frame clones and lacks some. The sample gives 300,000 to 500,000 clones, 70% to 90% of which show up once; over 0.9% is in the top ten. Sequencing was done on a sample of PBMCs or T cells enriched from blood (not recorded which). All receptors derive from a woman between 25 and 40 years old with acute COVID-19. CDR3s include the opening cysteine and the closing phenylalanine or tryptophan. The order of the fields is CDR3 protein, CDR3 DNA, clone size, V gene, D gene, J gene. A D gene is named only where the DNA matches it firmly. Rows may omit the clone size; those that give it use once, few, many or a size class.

CDR3 protein: CARSLALTGAGTGELFF; CDR3 DNA: TGTGCCAGAAGCTTGGCTCTGACAGGGGCCGGCACCGGGGAGCTGTTTTTT; clone size: .; V gene: TRBV5-3; D gene: TRBD1; J gene: TRBJ2-2
CDR3 protein: CASSVDRTLLNTEAFF; CDR3 DNA: TGTGCCAGCAGCGTAGACAGGACGCTACTGAACACTGAAGCTTTCTTT; clone size: .; V gene: TRBV7-9; D gene: .; J gene: TRBJ1-1
CDR3 protein: CASSLRLAGFTDTQYF; CDR3 DNA: TGTGCCAGCAGCTTAAGGCTAGCCGGATTCACAGATACGCAGTATTTT; clone size: once; V gene: TRBV7-2; D gene: .; J gene: TRBJ2-3
CDR3 protein: CASSLKPSGGDTQYF; CDR3 DNA: TGTGCCAGCAGTTTAAAACCTAGCGGGGGAGATACGCAGTATTTT; clone size: .; V gene: TRBV27; D gene: TRBD2; J gene: TRBJ2-3
CDR3 protein: CASSVEPGYNEQFF; CDR3 DNA: TGTGCCAGCAGCGTAGAGCCAGGATACAATGAGCAGTTCTTC; clone size: .; V gene: TRBV9; D gene: .; J gene: TRBJ2-1
CDR3 protein: CASRLTGDSYEQYF; CDR3 DNA: TGCGCCAGCAGGTTGACAGGGGACTCCTACGAGCAGTACTTC; clone size: .; V gene: TRBV5-1; D gene: TRBD1; J gene: TRBJ2-7
CDR3 protein: CASSLGQGAVYEQFF; CDR3 DNA: TGTGCCAGCAGTTTAGGGCAGGGGGCGGTCTATGAGCAGTTCTTC; clone size: .; V gene: TRBV27; D gene: TRBD1; J gene: TRBJ2-1
CDR3 protein: CASSSGASHSEQFF; CDR3 DNA: TGTGCCAGCAGCTCAGGGGCCTCCCATAGTGAGCAGTTCTTC; clone size: few; V gene: TRBV7-2; D gene: .; J gene: TRBJ2-1
CDR3 protein: CASSRGLPTYNEQFF; CDR3 DNA: TGTGCCAGCTCACGGGGACTTCCTACCTACAATGAGCAGTTCTTC; clone size: once; V gene: TRBV18; D gene: .; J gene: TRBJ2-1
CDR3 protein: CATSDLGQPLYNSPLHF; CDR3 DNA: TGTGCCACCAGTGACCTTGGACAGCCCCTCTATAATTCACCCCTCCACTTT; clone size: .; V gene: TRBV24-1; D gene: .; J gene: TRBJ1-6
CDR3 protein: CASSKACPPVASSYNSPLHF; CDR3 DNA: TGTGCCAGCAGCAAAGCGTGTCCGCCAGTGGCAAGCTCCTATAATTCACCCCTCCACTTT; clone size: .; V gene: TRBV21-1; D gene: .; J gene: TRBJ1-6
CDR3 protein: CASRGVSGYGGEQFF; CDR3 DNA: TGTGCCAGCCGGGGGGTTAGCGGATACGGGGGTGAGCAGTTCTTC; clone size: .; V gene: TRBV5-8; D gene: TRBD2; J gene: TRBJ2-1
CDR3 protein: CASSSTDRVHEAFF; CDR3 DNA: TGCGCCAGCAGCTCGACCGACAGGGTCCATGAAGCTTTCTTT; clone size: .; V gene: TRBV5-1; D gene: TRBD1; J gene: TRBJ1-1
CDR3 protein: CSVELASNEKLFF; CDR3 DNA: TGCAGCGTTGAACTGGCCTCTAATGAAAAACTGTTTTTT; clone size: .; V gene: TRBV29-1; D gene: .; J gene: TRBJ1-4
CDR3 protein: CASSPGRGQSETQYF; CDR3 DNA: TGTGCCAGCAGCCCAGGGCGGGGACAGTCGGAGACCCAGTACTTC; clone size: .; V gene: TRBV7-8; D gene: .; J gene: TRBJ2-5
CDR3 protein: CASSQHQDPNSPLHF; CDR3 DNA: TGCGCCAGCAGCCAGCATCAGGATCCCAATTCACCCCTCCACTTT; clone size: .; V gene: TRBV4-1; D gene: .; J gene: TRBJ1-6
CDR3 protein: CASSDRTAGTDTQYF; CDR3 DNA: TGTGCCAGCAGTGACCGGACAGCGGGCACAGATACGCAGTATTTT; clone size: once; V gene: TRBV6-2/TRBV6-3; D gene: .; J gene: TRBJ2-3
CDR3 protein: CASSPGLATNTGELFF; CDR3 DNA: TGTGCCAGCTCACCGGGACTAGCTACGAACACCGGGGAGCTGTTTTTT; clone size: .; V gene: TRBV18; D gene: TRBD2; J gene: TRBJ2-2
CDR3 protein: CASSLAPTGNTEAFF; CDR3 DNA: TGTGCCAGCAGCTTGGCCCCCACAGGGAACACTGAAGCTTTCTTT; clone size: .; V gene: TRBV5-6; D gene: .; J gene: TRBJ1-1
CDR3 protein: CASSPDRDPLTSPLHF; CDR3 DNA: TGTGCCAGCTCCCCAGACAGGGACCCCCTCACCTCACCCCTCCACTTT; clone size: .; V gene: TRBV18; D gene: TRBD1; J gene: TRBJ1-6
CDR3 protein: CASRVGLAGRISTDTQYF; CDR3 DNA: TGTGCCAGCAGGGTGGGACTAGCGGGTAGGATTAGCACAGATACGCAGTATTTT; clone size: .; V gene: TRBV2; D gene: TRBD2; J gene: TRBJ2-3
CDR3 protein: CASSADRSQALFF; CDR3 DNA: TGTGCCAGCAGTGCCGACAGGTCCCAGGCATTGTTTTTT; clone size: .; V gene: TRBV12-3/TRBV12-4; D gene: .; J gene: TRBJ1-4
CDR3 protein: CASSLDRIGGYGYTF; CDR3 DNA: TGCGCCAGCAGCTTGGATAGGATCGGGGGCTATGGCTACACCTTC; clone size: .; V gene: TRBV5-1; D gene: .; J gene: TRBJ1-2
CDR3 protein: CASSGQITDTQYF; CDR3 DNA: TGTGCCAGCAGCGGACAGATCACAGATACGCAGTATTTT; clone size: .; V gene: TRBV6-5; D gene: .; J gene: TRBJ2-3
CDR3 protein: CASSYDSNYGYTF; CDR3 DNA: TGTGCCAGCAGCTACGACAGTAACTATGGCTACACCTTC; clone size: .; V gene: TRBV5-4; D gene: .; J gene: TRBJ1-2
CDR3 protein: CASRVPGNTEAFF; CDR3 DNA: TGTGCCAGCAGAGTACCAGGGAACACTGAAGCTTTCTTT; clone size: .; V gene: TRBV12-3/TRBV12-4; D gene: .; J gene: TRBJ1-1
CDR3 protein: CASSAPQGSSYNEQFF; CDR3 DNA: TGCGCCAGCAGTGCCCCACAGGGAAGCTCCTACAATGAGCAGTTCTTC; clone size: .; V gene: TRBV10-1; D gene: .; J gene: TRBJ2-1
CDR3 protein: CASSQATGVGWDEQFF; CDR3 DNA: TGCGCCAGCAGCCAAGCAACAGGGGTGGGATGGGATGAGCAGTTCTTC; clone size: .; V gene: TRBV4-3; D gene: TRBD1; J gene: TRBJ2-1
CDR3 protein: CASSSQPTSGGGHTQYF; CDR3 DNA: TGTGCCAGCAGCTCCCAACCGACTAGCGGGGGGGGACATACGCAGTATTTT; clone size: .; V gene: TRBV5-6; D gene: TRBD2; J gene: TRBJ2-3
CDR3 protein: CASRPGAGFRLSTDTQYF; CDR3 DNA: TGCGCCAGCCGGCCGGGAGCAGGGTTCCGCTTAAGCACAGATACGCAGTATTTT; clone size: few; V gene: TRBV5-1; D gene: .; J gene: TRBJ2-3
CDR3 protein: CASSHKMGAITGELFF; CDR3 DNA: TGTGCCAGCAGCCATAAAATGGGGGCGATCACCGGGGAGCTGTTTTTT; clone size: .; V gene: TRBV14; D gene: .; J gene: TRBJ2-2
CDR3 protein: CASSQYDTVGQPQHF; CDR3 DNA: TGTGCCAGCAGTCAATATGACACGGTCGGACAGCCCCAGCATTTT; clone size: .; V gene: TRBV28; D gene: .; J gene: TRBJ1-5
CDR3 protein: CASSPGDGSINYGYTF; CDR3 DNA: TGTGCCAGCAGCCCAGGGGACGGCTCAATTAACTATGGCTACACCTTC; clone size: .; V gene: TRBV5-6; D gene: .; J gene: TRBJ1-2
CDR3 protein: CSVEWVVAGARSYEQYF; CDR3 DNA: TGCAGCGTTGAGTGGGTGGTAGCGGGGGCTCGCTCCTACGAGCAGTACTTC; clone size: .; V gene: TRBV29-1; D gene: TRBD2; J gene: TRBJ2-7
CDR3 protein: CASSQHSIIDRVTEAFF; CDR3 DNA: TGTGCCAGCAGTCAACATTCCATAATCGACAGGGTCACTGAAGCTTTCTTT; clone size: once; V gene: TRBV27; D gene: TRBD1; J gene: TRBJ1-1
CDR3 protein: CASSSGGAGTDTQYF; CDR3 DNA: TGTGCCAGCAGTAGCGGGGGGGCGGGCACAGATACGCAGTATTTT; clone size: few; V gene: TRBV9; D gene: TRBD2; J gene: TRBJ2-3
CDR3 protein: CASSLGTGGTNQPQHF; CDR3 DNA: TGTGCCAGCTCACTCGGGACAGGGGGGACCAATCAGCCCCAGCATTTT; clone size: .; V gene: TRBV18; D gene: TRBD1; J gene: TRBJ1-5
CDR3 protein: CASSPDSFRDTQYF; CDR3 DNA: TGCGCCAGCAGCCCGGACAGCTTTCGAGATACGCAGTATTTT; clone size: .; V gene: TRBV5-1; D gene: .; J gene: TRBJ2-3
CDR3 protein: CASSVSGVAYGYTF; CDR3 DNA: TGCGCCAGCAGTGTTTCAGGGGTCGCCTATGGCTACACCTTC; clone size: .; V gene: TRBV10-2; D gene: .; J gene: TRBJ1-2
CDR3 protein: CASSYNLLNTEAFF; CDR3 DNA: TGCGCCAGCAGCTACAATTTGCTGAACACTGAAGCTTTCTTT; clone size: .; V gene: TRBV5-1; D gene: .; J gene: TRBJ1-1
CDR3 protein: CASSIAAAEQFF; CDR3 DNA: TGTGCCAGTAGTATTGCAGCGGCTGAGCAGTTCTTC; clone size: once; V gene: TRBV19; D gene: .; J gene: TRBJ2-1
CDR3 protein: CASSFGGEAFF; CDR3 DNA: TGTGCCAGCAGTTTCGGGGGTGAAGCTTTCTTT; clone size: .; V gene: TRBV12-3/TRBV12-4; D gene: .; J gene: TRBJ1-1
CDR3 protein: CASSRTGLGYTF; CDR3 DNA: TGTGCCAGCAGCCGCACAGGGTTGGGCTACACCTTC; clone size: .; V gene: TRBV3-1/TRBV3-2; D gene: .; J gene: TRBJ1-2
CDR3 protein: CASSFRQANTEAFF; CDR3 DNA: TGTGCCAGCAGCTTCCGCCAGGCGAACACTGAAGCTTTCTTT; clone size: .; V gene: TRBV5-6; D gene: .; J gene: TRBJ1-1
CDR3 protein: CASSPSEVGRKEKLFF; CDR3 DNA: TGTGCCAGCTCACCCAGTGAGGTGGGGAGAAAGGAAAAACTGTTTTTT; clone size: .; V gene: TRBV18; D gene: .; J gene: TRBJ1-4
CDR3 protein: CATSDRGQITPYEQYF; CDR3 DNA: TGTGCCACCAGTGATCGGGGACAGATAACCCCCTACGAGCAGTACTTC; clone size: .; V gene: TRBV24-1; D gene: TRBD1; J gene: TRBJ2-7
CDR3 protein: CASSQDGGQGQPQHF; CDR3 DNA: TGCGCCAGCAGCCAAGATGGGGGCCAGGGGCAGCCCCAGCATTTT; clone size: .; V gene: TRBV4-1; D gene: .; J gene: TRBJ1-5
CDR3 protein: CASSLREYGYTF; CDR3 DNA: TGTGCCAGCAGTCTACGGGAGTATGGCTACACCTTC; clone size: .; V gene: TRBV12-3/TRBV12-4; D gene: .; J gene: TRBJ1-2
CDR3 protein: CASSPARGGAYEQYF; CDR3 DNA: TGTGCCAGCAGCCCAGCGAGGGGGGGGGCCTACGAGCAGTACTTC; clone size: .; V gene: TRBV2; D gene: .; J gene: TRBJ2-7